Presented here are 24 T cell receptor beta chains from one specimen sequenced in a study of identical twins. TCRdb redid the calling of the 5' RACE reads with MiXCR, one entry per CDR3 protein. This sample carries 500,000 to 700,000 distinct CDR3 sequences, 7.1% of them seen once, and the ten largest clones take 1.5% to 2%. Another study also made use of these data, one on yellow fever vaccine responses in identical twins.

Sequenced material: PBMCs. These receptors all come from a young woman in good health.

This clonotype was recorded a few times. The chain recombines TRBV5-6 with TRBJ2-7; tentative D call: TRBD1 (6 bases). This CDR3 is built from 14 residues. V lost 4 bases to trimming and J lost 7 bases, with 18 bases between them. CDR1 SGHDT and CDR2 YYEEEE come from the germline V gene. Here the CDR3 reads CASSLTHREMEQYV. DNA for the CDR3: TGTGCCAGCAGCCTCACACACAGGGAGATGGAGCAGTACGTC.

This clonotype has just a few counts. The chain joins TRBV11-2 to TRBJ2-1, with D tentatively TRBD1 (5 bases). The ends were cut back, 1 base at V and 10 bases at J, with 11 bases in the middle. CDR3 length: 13 residues. Germline V gene sequence: CDR1 SGHAT, CDR2 FQNNGV. The CDR3 is CASSLGGRAEQFF. DNA for the CDR3: TGTGCCAGCAGCTTAGGCGGCAGGGCGGAGCAGTTCTTC. Full variable domain (missing parts from reference TRBV11-2 and TRBJ2-1): EAGVAQSPRYKIIEKRQSVAFWCNPISGHATLYWYQQILGQGPKLLIQFQNNGVVDDSQLPKDRFSAERLKGVDSTLKIQPAKLEDSAVYLCASSLGGRAEQFFGPGTRLTVL.

This clonotype was observed a few times. This chain connects TRBV24-1 to TRBJ2-1; the D gene is possibly TRBD2 (6 bases). This CDR3 region has 15 residues. V lost 4 bases to trimming and J lost 5 bases, with 14 bases between them. The germline V gene encodes CDR1 KGHDR and CDR2 SFDVKD. In nucleotides, the CDR3 is TGTGCCACCAGTGACCACGGGAGTTCCCACAATGAGCAGTTCTTC. Protein: CATSDHGSSHNEQFF.

In its sample, this clonotype was seen many times. V usage is TRBV6-5 and J usage is TRBJ1-4; D remains unclear. V lost 0 bases and J 8 bases, leaving 16 bases between the germline ends. The CDR3 extends over 16 amino acids. Germline V CDR1 and CDR2: MNHEY, SVGAGI. CDR3 bases: TGTGCCAGCAGTTACTCGAAGGGCGGGGTTCGAGAAAAACTGTTTTTT. It codes for CASSYSKGGVREKLFF.

This clonotype occurred a few times. V usage is TRBV6-5 and J usage is TRBJ2-7; D is perhaps TRBD2 (5 bases). The CDR3 extends over 14 amino acids. Trimming removed 2 bases from V and 7 bases from J, with 15 bases in between. Germline assignment: CDR1 MNHEY and CDR2 SVGAGI. CDR3: CASSYGMGAWEQYF. In DNA form, the CDR3 reads TGTGCCAGCAGTTACGGGATGGGAGCTTGGGAGCAGTACTTC.

The chain is built from TRBV29-1 and TRBJ1-1, with D uncertain. The CDR3 extends over 12 amino acids. Germline V CDR1 and CDR2: SQVTM, ANQGSEA. V was shortened by 7 bases and J by 0 bases, with 9 bases between the two germline ends. The CDR3: CSAEKMNTEAFF. DNA of the CDR3: TGCAGCGCAGAAAAAATGAACACTGAAGCTTTCTTT.

Many counts were recorded for this clonotype. The chain links TRBV12-3 or TRBV12-4 to TRBJ2-1; 9 bases map to TRBD1. V dropped 4 bases and J dropped 8; count of bases not matched to a gene: 6. The CDR3 is 14 residues long. The CDR3: CASSSQGALDEQFF. In DNA form, the CDR3 reads TGTGCCAGCAGTTCACAGGGGGCGTTGGATGAGCAGTTCTTC.

In this sample, this clonotype turned up a few times. The chain combines TRBV5-1 with TRBJ2-3; the D is unclear. The CDR3 contains 15 residues. From germline, CDR1 is SGHRS and CDR2 YFSETQ. Trimming removed 0 bases from V and 0 bases from J, with 8 bases in between. The CDR3 protein is CASSLAPKSTDTQYF. CDR3 DNA: TGCGCCAGCAGCTTGGCACCCAAGAGCACAGATACGCAGTATTTT.

This clonotype was observed a handful of times. J is TRBJ2-7 and V is TRBV7-9; no definite D call. V was cut by 4 bases and J by 0 bases, with 10 bases left in between. From germline, CDR1 is SEHNR and CDR2 FQNEAQ (reference sequence). The CDR3 is made up of 14 amino acids. CDR3 residues: CASSWAYNSYEQYF. The CDR3 DNA follows: TGTGCCAGCAGCTGGGCCTATAACTCCTACGAGCAGTACTTC.

This clonotype was found many times. J is TRBJ2-5 and V is TRBV4-1; D is unclear. V lost 2 bases to trimming and J lost 7 bases, with 17 bases between them. The CDR3 runs to 15 residues. Germline loops: CDR1 MGHRA, CDR2 YSYEKL. In nucleotides, the CDR3 is TGCGCCAGCAGCCAATACGTGGATCAGTTGGTGACCCAGTACTTC. It encodes CASSQYVDQLVTQYF.

In its sample, this clonotype was seen a few times. The chain combines TRBV20-1 with TRBJ2-7, with D possibly TRBD1 on 6 matching bases. V lost 3 bases, J lost 2 bases, and 14 bases lay in between. CDR3 length: 14 residues. Germline CDR1 DFQATT, CDR2 SNEGSKA (reference sequence). The CDR3 nucleotides read TGCAGTGCTAGGGTGAGGGGGTCTCCCTACGAGCAGTACTTC. It specifies CSARVRGSPYEQYF.

This clonotype was counted a few times. The rearrangement links TRBV10-3 to TRBJ2-3; TRBD2 matches at 9 bases. This CDR3 region has 15 residues. Germline CDR1 reads ENHRY; CDR2 reads SYGVKD. Trimming took 10 bases from V and 2 from J; bases not matched to a gene: 10. CDR3: CATSEAGGFTDTQYF. The CDR3, as DNA: TGTGCCACCTCAGAAGCGGGGGGATTCACAGATACGCAGTATTTT.

This clonotype was seen a handful of times. The rearrangement joins TRBV12-3 or TRBV12-4 to TRBJ2-1, with 10 bases fitting TRBD1. V shed 7 bases and J 9 bases; nucleotides not matched to a gene: 9. This CDR3 is built from 14 residues. CDR3 sequence reads: CASIAGQGWSEQFF. CDR3 in DNA: TGTGCCAGCATTGCGGGACAGGGGTGGAGTGAGCAGTTCTTC.

This clonotype was found a few times. The chain employs TRBV9 and TRBJ1-5; D is undetermined. V lost 0 bases and J lost 3, with 7 bases in between. CDR3 length: 14 residues. CDR1 is SGDLS, CDR2 YYNGEE, per germline. The CDR3 nucleotides are TGTGCCAGCAGCGTAGGAACGGTCAATCAGCCCCAGCATTTT. Translation: CASSVGTVNQPQHF.

This clonotype has ten or more counts. V is TRBV12-3 or TRBV12-4 and J is TRBJ1-1; D is ambiguous. The CDR3 runs 12 residues. Trimming left V 3 bases short and J 7 bases short, with 9 bases between. The CDR3 reads CASSFRAVEAFF. DNA of the CDR3: TGTGCCAGCAGTTTTAGGGCGGTTGAAGCTTTCTTT.

V is TRBV5-1 and J is TRBJ2-1; 10 nucleotides agree with TRBD2. Looked up from germline, CDR1 is SGHRS and CDR2 is YFSETQ. V gave up 3 bases and J gave up 5 bases; unmatched junction bases: 8. The CDR3 runs to 16 residues. This CDR3 reads CASSSLAGGRNNEQFF. The CDR3 nucleotides are TGCGCCAGCAGCTCGTTAGCGGGAGGTCGGAACAATGAGCAGTTCTTC.

This clonotype has a count of ten or more. The V gene is TRBV12-3 or TRBV12-4, the J gene TRBJ1-2, with 8 positions matching TRBD1. The V and J ends lost 3 bases and 0 bases, in that order; junction bases with no gene match: 9. The CDR3 sequence is 17 residues long. The CDR3 loop reads CASSFFSGGRANYGYTF. The CDR3, as DNA: TGTGCCAGCAGTTTTTTCTCAGGGGGCAGGGCTAACTATGGCTACACCTTC.

This clonotype was seen ten or more times. This rearrangement joins TRBV6-1 to TRBJ2-2; weak D call: TRBD2 (7 bases). Trimming left V 8 bases short and J 4 bases short, with 17 bases between. Germline CDR1 MNHNS, CDR2 SASEGT. The CDR3 sequence is 15 residues long. This CDR3 reads CASLGGGGRTGELFF. The CDR3 region has the DNA TGTGCCAGCCTCGGAGGGGGGGGCCGCACCGGGGAGCTGTTTTTT.

The J gene is TRBJ1-4, the V gene TRBV10-2; 9 nucleotides match TRBD1. The J segment lost 6 bases and the V segment lost 2 bases, leaving 10 bases of the junction unmatched. The CDR3 contains 17 residues. CDR1 is WSHSY and CDR2 is SAAADI in the germline V gene. This chain's CDR3 is CASSERRQGGYYEKLFF. The DNA for the CDR3 is TGCGCCAGCAGTGAGAGGCGACAGGGGGGATATTATGAAAAACTGTTTTTT.

There are a few counts of this clonotype. The chain employs TRBV28 and TRBJ2-1; 9 bases map to TRBD2. The germline V gene has CDR1 MDHEN and CDR2 SYDVKM. This CDR3 is 13 amino acids long. V trimming: 0 bases; J trimming: 10 bases; junction bases outside the gene matches: 1. As DNA, the CDR3 is TGTGCCAGCAGTTTATGGACTAGCGGAGAGCAGTTCTTC. Translation gives CASSLWTSGEQFF.

The chain recombines TRBV10-3 with TRBJ2-3, with 8 bases lining up with TRBD1. Looked up from germline, CDR1 is ENHRY and CDR2 is SYGVKD. The length of the CDR3 is 13 residues. After removal of 8 bases from V and 5 bases from J, the junction contained 6 bases not matched to a gene. The CDR3 spells CAIGQGVGDTQYF. CDR3 coding DNA: TGTGCCATCGGACAGGGTGTGGGAGATACGCAGTATTTT.

This clonotype was counted at least ten times. The rearrangement uses TRBV7-9 and TRBJ2-1; 7 nucleotides align to TRBD2. The J segment lost 10 bases and the V segment lost 0 bases, leaving 6 bases of the junction unmatched. Germline loops: CDR1 SEHNR, CDR2 FQNEAQ (reference sequence). This CDR3 comprises 14 residues. The CDR3 DNA sequence: TGTGCCAGCAGCTTAGCGGGAGGGCCATCCGAGCAGTTCTTC. This sequence encodes CASSLAGGPSEQFF.

The genes are TRBV25-1 and TRBJ1-6, with 7 bases aligning to TRBD1. From germline, CDR1 is MGHDK and CDR2 SYGVNS. This CDR3 region has 15 residues. Trimming cost V 3 bases and J 8 bases; bases outside gene matches: 7. In DNA, the CDR3 is TGTGCCAGCAGTGACCTAGACAGGGCTGATTCACCCCTCCACTTT. This sequence encodes CASSDLDRADSPLHF.

This clonotype was seen a handful of times. The gene calls are TRBV20-1 and TRBJ1-6, with D perhaps TRBD1 (5 bases). Germline CDR1 is DFQATT and CDR2 is SNEGSKA (reference sequence). With 5 bases removed from V and 7 bases from J, the gap between germline ends came to 12 bases. CDR3 size: 13 residues. This CDR3 reads CSAGGTANSPLHF. DNA for the CDR3: TGCAGTGCTGGGGGGACCGCGAATTCACCCCTCCACTTT.